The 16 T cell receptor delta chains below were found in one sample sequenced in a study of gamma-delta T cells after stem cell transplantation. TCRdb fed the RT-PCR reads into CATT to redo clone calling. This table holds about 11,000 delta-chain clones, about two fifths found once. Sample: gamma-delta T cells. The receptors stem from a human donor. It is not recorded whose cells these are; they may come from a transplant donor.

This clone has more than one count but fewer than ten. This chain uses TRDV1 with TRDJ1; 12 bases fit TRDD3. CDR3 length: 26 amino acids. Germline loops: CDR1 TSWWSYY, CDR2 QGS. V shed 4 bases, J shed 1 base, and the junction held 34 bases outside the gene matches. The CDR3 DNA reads TGTGCTCTTGGGGGAATGCCCTACGTTGTTTGGTCAGGTCCGTACTGGGGGATACATCTCACCGATAAACTCATCTTT. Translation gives CALGGMPYVVWSGPYWGIHLTDKLIF.

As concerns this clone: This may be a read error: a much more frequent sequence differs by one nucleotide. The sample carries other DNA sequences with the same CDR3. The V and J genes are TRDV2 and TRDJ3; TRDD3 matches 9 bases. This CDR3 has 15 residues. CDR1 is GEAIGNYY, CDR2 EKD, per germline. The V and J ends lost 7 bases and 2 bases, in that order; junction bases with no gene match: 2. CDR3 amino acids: CACDWGTWDTRQMFF. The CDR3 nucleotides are TGTGCCTGCGACTGGGGGACCTGGGACACCCGACAGATGTTTTTC.

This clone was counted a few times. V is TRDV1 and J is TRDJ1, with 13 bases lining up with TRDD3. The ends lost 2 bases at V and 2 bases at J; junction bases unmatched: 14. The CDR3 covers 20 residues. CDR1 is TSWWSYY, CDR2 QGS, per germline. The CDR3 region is CALGESCSYWGIRETDKLIF. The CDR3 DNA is TGTGCTCTTGGGGAATCTTGCAGTTACTGGGGGATACGGGAGACCGATAAACTCATCTTT.

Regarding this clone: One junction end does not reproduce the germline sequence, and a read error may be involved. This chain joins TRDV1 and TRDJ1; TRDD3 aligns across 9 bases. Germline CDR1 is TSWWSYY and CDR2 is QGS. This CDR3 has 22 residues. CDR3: CAIGGQPSPYWGSDTYTDKLIF. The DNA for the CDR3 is TGTGCTATTGGGGGACAACCTTCCCCCTACTGGGGGAGTGATACGTACACCGATAAACTCATCTTT.

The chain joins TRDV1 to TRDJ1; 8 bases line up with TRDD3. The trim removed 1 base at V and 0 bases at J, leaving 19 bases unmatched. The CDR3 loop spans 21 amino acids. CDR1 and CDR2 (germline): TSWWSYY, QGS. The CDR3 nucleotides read TGTGCTCTTGGGGAACAGATCTTCCCTACCTACTGGGGGGCTTACACCGATAAACTCATCTTT. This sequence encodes CALGEQIFPTYWGAYTDKLIF.

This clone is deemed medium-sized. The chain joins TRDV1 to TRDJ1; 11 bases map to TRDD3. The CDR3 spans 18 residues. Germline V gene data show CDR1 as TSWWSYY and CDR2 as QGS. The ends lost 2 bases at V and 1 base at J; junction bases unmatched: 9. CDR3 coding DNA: TGTGCTCTTGGGGAATCCCGCTGGGGGATACCCAGCACCGATAAACTCATCTTT. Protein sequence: CALGESRWGIPSTDKLIF.

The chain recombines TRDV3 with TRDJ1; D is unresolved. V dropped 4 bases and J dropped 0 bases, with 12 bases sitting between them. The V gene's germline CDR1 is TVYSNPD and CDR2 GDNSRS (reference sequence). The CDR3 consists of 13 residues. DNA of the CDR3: TGTGCCTGTAGTGGTCGGTACACCGATAAACTCATCTTT. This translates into CACSGRYTDKLIF. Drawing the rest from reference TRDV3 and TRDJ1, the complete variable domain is CDKVTQSSPDQTVASGSEVVLLCTYDTVYSNPDLFWYRIRPDYSFQFVFYGDNSRSEGADFTQGRFSVKHILTQKAFHLVISPVRTEDSATYYCACSGRYTDKLIFGKGTRVTVEP.

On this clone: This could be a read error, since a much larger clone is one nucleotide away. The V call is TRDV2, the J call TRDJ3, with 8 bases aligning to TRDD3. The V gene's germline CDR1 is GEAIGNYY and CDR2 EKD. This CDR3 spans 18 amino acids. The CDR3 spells CACDTGWGSSLDTRQMFF. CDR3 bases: TGTGCCTGTGACACAGGCTGGGGGAGCTCCTTGGACACCCGACAGATGTTTTTC.

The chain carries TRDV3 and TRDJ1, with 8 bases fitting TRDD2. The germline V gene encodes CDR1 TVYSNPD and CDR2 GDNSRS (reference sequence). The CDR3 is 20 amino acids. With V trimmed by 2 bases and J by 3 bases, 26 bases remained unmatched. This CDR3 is CAFAPLPAFLYNGGADKLIF. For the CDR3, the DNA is TGTGCCTTTGCTCCCCTTCCGGCCTTCCTATACAATGGGGGCGCCGATAAACTCATCTTT.

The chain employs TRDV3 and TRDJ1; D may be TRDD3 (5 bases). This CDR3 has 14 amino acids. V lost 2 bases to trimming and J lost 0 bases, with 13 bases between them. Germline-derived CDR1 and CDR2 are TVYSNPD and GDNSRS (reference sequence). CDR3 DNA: TGTGCCTTTTCCGGGGGCTCGTACACCGATAAACTCATCTTT. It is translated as CAFSGGSYTDKLIF.

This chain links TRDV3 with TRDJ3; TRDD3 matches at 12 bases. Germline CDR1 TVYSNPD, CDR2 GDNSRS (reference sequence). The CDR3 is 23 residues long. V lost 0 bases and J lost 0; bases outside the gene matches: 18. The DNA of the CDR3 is TGTGCCTTTAGTTCCCCCCTTCCTACTGGGGGATACTCAGGCTCCTGGGACACCCGACAGATGTTTTTC. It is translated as CAFSSPLPTGGYSGSWDTRQMFF.

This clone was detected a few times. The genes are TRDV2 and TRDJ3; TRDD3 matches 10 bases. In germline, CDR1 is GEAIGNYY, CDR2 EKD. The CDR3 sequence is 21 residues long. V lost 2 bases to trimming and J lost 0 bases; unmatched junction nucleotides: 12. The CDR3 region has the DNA TGTGCCTGTGACAGCAAATTACTGGGGGATCCCCGCTCCTGGGACACCCGACAGATGTTTTTC. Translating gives CACDSKLLGDPRSWDTRQMFF.

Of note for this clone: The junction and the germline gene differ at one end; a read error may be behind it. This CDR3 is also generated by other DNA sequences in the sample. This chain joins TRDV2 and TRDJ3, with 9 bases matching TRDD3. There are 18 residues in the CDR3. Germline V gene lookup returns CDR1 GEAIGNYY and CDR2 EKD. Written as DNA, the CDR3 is TGTGCCTGTGACACGAGGGGGATACAGGCCTGGGACACCCGGCAGATGTTTTTC. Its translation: CACDTRGIQAWDTRQMFF.

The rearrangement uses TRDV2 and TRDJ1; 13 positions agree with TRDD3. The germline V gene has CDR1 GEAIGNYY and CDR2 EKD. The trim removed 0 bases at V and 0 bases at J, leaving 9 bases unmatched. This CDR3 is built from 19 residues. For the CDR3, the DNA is TGTGCCTGTGACACCGGAGGGTACTGGGGGATACGTTACACCGATAAACTCATCTTT. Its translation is CACDTGGYWGIRYTDKLIF.

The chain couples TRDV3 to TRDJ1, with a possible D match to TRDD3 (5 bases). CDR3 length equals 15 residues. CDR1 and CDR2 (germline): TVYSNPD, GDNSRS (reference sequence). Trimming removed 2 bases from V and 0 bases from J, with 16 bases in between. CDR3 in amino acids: CAFSPGVLYTDKLIF. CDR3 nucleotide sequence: TGTGCCTTTTCACCGGGGGTTCTGTACACCGATAAACTCATCTTT.

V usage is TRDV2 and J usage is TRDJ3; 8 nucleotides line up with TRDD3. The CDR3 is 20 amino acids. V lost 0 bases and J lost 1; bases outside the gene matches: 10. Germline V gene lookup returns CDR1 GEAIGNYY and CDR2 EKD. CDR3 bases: TGTGCCTGTGACACCATAGGGGATACCCTTGGATCCTGGGACACCCGACAGATGTTTTTC. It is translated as CACDTIGDTLGSWDTRQMFF.